This T cell receptor beta chain was identified during a study of T cell changes during pregnancy in multiple sclerosis (dated by TCRdb to the late 2010s). With respect to the entire study: In women with multiple sclerosis, the researchers looked at how the T cell repertoire shifted as pregnancy progressed.

The junction shows trimming of 1 base on V and 2 bases on J, plus 11 bases between the germline ends. The CDR3 holds 15 amino acids from the cysteine to the phenylalanine. Left in the record is the CDR3 DNA by itself, 45 bases read in frame from the first base. Looking up the germline V gene yields CDR1 SGHTA and CDR2 FQGNSA. Remarks on this clone: The specificity of this receptor is unknown. No base-level quality is on record; no much larger clone is a single base apart.

Library prep was done by the immunoSEQ multiplex PCR assay. TCRdb provides this immuneACCESS table in a form limited to in-frame rearrangements. Some clones are lacking; in checked studies, under half of them reflect an unresolved V gene, and why the rest are absent is not known. In all, the sample holds some 41,000 clones, and 70% to 90% of those were seen once. Roughly 4% of the sample rests with the top ten. This TCR was sampled from a female donor with multiple sclerosis, enrolled in a pregnancy study. The specimen comprised CD8+ T cells from peripheral blood mononuclear cells, sampled in the first trimester of pregnancy. The V and J genes are TRBV7-2 and TRBJ2-5, with the D gene call left open. The CDR3 sequence is CASSLVVRAQETQYF. The DNA is as follows: TGTGCCAGCAGCTTAGTGGTCAGAGCGCAAGAGACCCAGTACTTC.